This TCR beta chain comes out of a study of shared clonotypes between healthy human individuals. Germline assignment: CDR1 MGHRA and CDR2 YSYEKL. Trimming took 4 bases from V and 4 from J; bases not matched to a gene: 11. This CDR3 contains 16 residues. Comments on this clone: Antigen specificity is unknown.

A CD45RA+ naive subset and a CD45RA-negative memory subset were split from CD4+ cells. Profiling relied on immunoSEQ multiplex PCR, and the TCRdb table lists in-frame clones only, not all of them. The table has roughly 680,000 clones, approximately 77% seen once. Whole-study results and caveats: Larger estimated richness was generally recorded for naive subsets relative to memory subsets.

J is TRBJ2-7 and V is TRBV4-1, with 9 nucleotides matching TRBD2. This TCR was sampled from a woman in her 30s in good health. The sequencing sample was made of memory CD4+ T cells sorted from blood. Subset meaning: CD45RA-negative fraction. The CDR3 sequence is CASSPERGLAGYEQYF. The CDR3 bases are TGCGCCAGCAGCCCCGAAAGGGGCCTAGCGGGATACGAGCAGTACTTC.